A selection of T cell receptor beta chains follows, all from one sample in a study of T-cell memory formation after mild COVID-19. TCRdb called the 5' RACE reads again in MiXCR, with one record for every CDR3 protein. The repertoire holds about 350,000 distinct CDR3 sequences, around 13% seen once, with 22% in the top ten. Sequencing was carried out using PBMCs or a T cell subset sorted from them (not recorded which). Receptors were obtained from a young man who had mild COVID-19 (a few samples of this study predate the infection). Cell type and time point are not known. Each CDR3 is given with its conserved first and last residue. A D gene is named only where the DNA matches it firmly. Not every row has a clone size; where given, it reads once, few, many or a size class.

>-|-|TRBV27|TRBJ2-3|12
CASSQDEDTQYF
TGTGCCAGCAGCCAAGATGAGGATACGCAGTATTTT
>TRBD1|-|TRBV7-2|TRBJ2-3|16
CASMRQGRSLADTQYF
TGTGCCAGCATGAGACAGGGTCGGAGCTTGGCAGATACGCAGTATTTT
>-|few|TRBV4-1|TRBJ2-7|15
CASSPGGGAIHEQYF
TGCGCCAGCAGCCCAGGCGGCGGGGCTATCCACGAGCAGTACTTC
>TRBD1|-|TRBV28|TRBJ1-2|14
CASKTQGANYGYTF
TGTGCCAGCAAGACCCAGGGGGCTAACTATGGCTACACCTTC
>-|few|TRBV20-1|TRBJ2-1|16
CSASPPRSLAYNEQFF
TGCAGTGCTAGTCCTCCGCGTTCGCTGGCCTACAATGAGCAGTTCTTC
>TRBD1|-|TRBV20-1|TRBJ1-2|17
CSARPNAGTGEGRGYTF
TGCAGTGCTAGACCTAATGCCGGGACAGGGGAAGGACGGGGCTACACCTTC
>-|-|TRBV5-1|TRBJ2-5|15
CASSLMAGQQETQYF
TGCGCCAGCAGCTTGATGGCGGGGCAACAAGAGACCCAGTACTTC
>-|-|TRBV3-1|TRBJ1-5|13
CASSQEWSGPQHF
TGTGCCAGCAGCCAAGAATGGTCAGGGCCCCAGCATTTT
>-|many|TRBV4-1|TRBJ2-5|15
CASSQVMGDQETQYF
TGCGCCAGCAGCCAAGTGATGGGGGACCAAGAGACCCAGTACTTC
>-|once|TRBV5-6|TRBJ1-3|16
CASSFGRLSSGNTIYF
TGTGCCAGCAGCTTCGGACGGTTGAGCTCTGGAAACACCATATATTTT
>TRBD1|-|TRBV7-9|TRBJ2-4|18
CASSPTTGAWVVRNIQYF
TGTGCCAGCAGCCCGACGACAGGGGCCTGGGTAGTGAGAAACATTCAGTACTTC